A selection of T cell receptor beta chains follows, all from one sample in a study of blood T cell repertoires in COVID-19. Libraries were prepared by immunoSEQ multiplex PCR; TCRdb keeps only in-frame clonotypes and omits some of them. The table records about 97,000 clones, roughly nine tenths of them present only once. Sequenced material: peripheral blood. The receptors stem from a man aged 55 to 70 with acute or convalescent COVID-19. Each CDR3 is given with its conserved first and last residue. The D gene is left open where the match is weak. Clone size is shown for a subset of rows, as once, few, many or a class of expanded clone.

V gene	J gene	D gene	clone size	CDR3 DNA	CDR3 protein
TRBV2	TRBJ2-1	.	.	TGTGCCAGCACTTCCTACAATGAGCAGTTCTTC	CASTSYNEQFF
TRBV5-5	TRBJ1-5	TRBD1	.	TGTGCCAGCAGCCCTGACAGGGCAATCGGCAATCAGCCCCAGCATTTT	CASSPDRAIGNQPQHF
TRBV7-2	TRBJ1-1	.	.	TGTGCCAGCAGCTTTTCTATGGTCACTGAAGCTTTCTTT	CASSFSMVTEAFF
TRBV18	TRBJ2-7	.	.	TGTGCCAGCTCACCCGGAGGGGGGGGCGAACACGAGCAGTACTTC	CASSPGGGGEHEQYF
TRBV7-8	TRBJ2-5	.	.	TGTGCCAGCAGCTCCTCAGGGGTTCAAGAGACCCAGTACTTC	CASSSSGVQETQYF
TRBV16	TRBJ1-4	.	.	TGTGCCAGCAGCCAATCCGAGAGTGGTGAAAAACTGTTTTTT	CASSQSESGEKLFF
TRBV10-3	TRBJ1-6	.	.	TGTGCCATCAGTGAGTCTCGGGGCCCAGGGGAGAATTCACCCCTCCACTTT	CAISESRGPGENSPLHF
TRBV5-4	TRBJ2-2	.	.	TGTGCCAGCAGCTTGGCCCAGGACAGAGACACCGGGGAGCTGTTTTTT	CASSLAQDRDTGELFF
TRBV4-1	TRBJ1-5	TRBD1	.	TGCGCCAGCAGCCAAGATCGAGGGGGCGACCAGCCCCAGCATTTT	CASSQDRGGDQPQHF
TRBV3-1/TRBV3-2	TRBJ1-4	.	.	TGTGCCAGCAGCCAAAAGGGGGGGACTAATGAAAAACTGTTTTTT	CASSQKGGTNEKLFF
TRBV9	TRBJ1-2	.	.	TGTGCCAGCAGCCCGGGGAGGGGTACCTATGGCTACACCTTC	CASSPGRGTYGYTF
TRBV3-1/TRBV3-2	TRBJ1-2	.	.	TGTGCCAGCAGCCATCTCGGTTCCGGACAACTTAACTATGGCTACACCTTC	CASSHLGSGQLNYGYTF
TRBV7-9	TRBJ2-7	.	.	TGTGCCAGCAGCTTAGAGGGACTTGGGTCCGAGCAGTACTTC	CASSLEGLGSEQYF
TRBV5-6	TRBJ1-2	TRBD1	.	TGTGCCAGCAGGAGATTCACAGGGGCACCTAACTATGGCTACACCTTC	CASRRFTGAPNYGYTF
TRBV6-5	TRBJ2-5	TRBD2	.	TGTGCCAGTAACCCCAGCGGGGAGTTTGAAGAGACCCAGTACTTC	CASNPSGEFEETQYF
TRBV7-9	TRBJ1-2	TRBD1	.	TGTGCCAGTCAAGAACAGGGGATTTTTGGCTACACCTTC	CASQEQGIFGYTF
TRBV13	TRBJ2-5	.	.	TGTGCCAGCAGCCCCGGGGGCCAAGAGACCCAGTACTTC	CASSPGGQETQYF
TRBV18	TRBJ2-3	.	.	TGTGCCAGCTCACCTCAGGGCCCCACAGATACGCAGTATTTT	CASSPQGPTDTQYF
TRBV19	TRBJ2-3	.	.	TGTGCCAGTACGGAAAGGCGGAACACAGATACGCAGTATTTT	CASTERRNTDTQYF
TRBV29-1	TRBJ1-1	.	.	TGCAGCGTTGAAGCCCGCAGTGGCGGGGACACTGAAGCTTTCTTT	CSVEARSGGDTEAFF
TRBV11-2	TRBJ1-6	.	.	TGTGCCAGCAGCTTCTTCGGCCTACGCGGGTCACCCCTCCACTTT	CASSFFGLRGSPLHF
TRBV10-3	TRBJ2-3	.	.	TGTGCCATCAGTGAGTCCCAGAATACGCAGTATTTT	CAISESQNTQYF
TRBV10-1	TRBJ2-7	.	once	TGCGCCAGCAGTGAGTCGAAGCTTCGGGGGCAGTACTTC	CASSESKLRGQYF
TRBV5-5	TRBJ1-4	.	.	TGTGCCAGCAGACCGGGCGGGGGTAATGAAAAACTGTTTTTT	CASRPGGGNEKLFF
TRBV6-5	TRBJ1-3	.	.	TGTGCCAGCAGTCCGGCAGCGCGTGGAAACACCATATATTTT	CASSPAARGNTIYF
TRBV28	TRBJ1-1	.	.	TGTGCCACCACTGAGGGCGGTGAGAACACTGAAGCTTTCTTT	CATTEGGENTEAFF
TRBV3-1/TRBV3-2	TRBJ1-3	TRBD1	.	TGTGCCAGCAGCTTCCGGGACAGGACCACACCGGGCTCTGGAAACACCATATATTTT	CASSFRDRTTPGSGNTIYF
TRBV10-2	TRBJ1-3	TRBD1	.	TGCGCCAGCAGGCACAGACAGGGCGTGAACTCTGGAAACACCATATATTTT	CASRHRQGVNSGNTIYF
TRBV10-3	TRBJ2-1	TRBD2	.	TGTGCCATCAGGGGCGGGGGACTGGATGAGCAGTTCTTC	CAIRGGGLDEQFF
TRBV7-8	TRBJ2-5	.	.	TGTGCCAGCAGCCTATCCGGACGGGGACAAGAGACCCAGTACTTC	CASSLSGRGQETQYF
TRBV2	TRBJ1-2	TRBD1	.	TGTGCCAGCAGGGGAGGCAGGGGGCTTGGCTTACCCGGTGGCTACACCTTC	CASRGGRGLGLPGGYTF
TRBV7-9	TRBJ1-2	.	.	TGTGCCAGCAGCTTAACCGACAGGTGGGAGTTGGGCTACACCTTC	CASSLTDRWELGYTF
TRBV2	TRBJ2-5	TRBD2	.	TGTGCCAGCAGTCCTAGCGGGGGGGCCGGGGAGACCCAGTACTTC	CASSPSGGAGETQYF
TRBV6-5	TRBJ2-7	.	.	TGTGCCACCCTTCTCCAGGGCCGGGTACCCTACGAGCAGTACTTC	CATLLQGRVPYEQYF
TRBV5-1	TRBJ2-1	TRBD2	.	TGCGCTACTGCTACCGGGACTAGCGGATTCAATGAGCAGTTCTTC	CATATGTSGFNEQFF
TRBV19	TRBJ1-5	.	.	TGTGCCAGTAGTATAACTCGGGGGACCGGAACGAGCAATCAGCCCCAGCATTTT	CASSITRGTGTSNQPQHF
TRBV19	TRBJ1-6	TRBD1	.	TGTGCCAGTAGGCGGACAGGCAATTCACCCCTCCACTTT	CASRRTGNSPLHF
TRBV18	TRBJ1-5	.	.	TGTGCCAGCTCACCATCCGGGGATCAGCCCCAGCATTTT	CASSPSGDQPQHF
TRBV2	TRBJ1-1	TRBD1	.	TGTGCCAGCAGTGTACAGGGGGTAATGAACACTGAAGCTTTCTTT	CASSVQGVMNTEAFF
TRBV28	TRBJ2-1	TRBD1	.	TGTGCCAGCAGTAAAGCACAGGGGGCACCGTGGAATGAGCAGTTCTTC	CASSKAQGAPWNEQFF
TRBV10-1	TRBJ2-2	.	.	TGCGCCAGCAGTGACGGTCGGCGCGGCACCGGGGAGCTGTTTTTT	CASSDGRRGTGELFF
TRBV29-1	TRBJ1-1	.	.	TGCAGCGTTGGGGGCGGGAACACTGAAGCTTTCTTT	CSVGGGNTEAFF
TRBV19	TRBJ2-1	.	.	TGTGCCAGTAGTATCTCACTAGCCCTCATCTACAATGAGCAGTTCTTC	CASSISLALIYNEQFF
TRBV6-5	TRBJ2-1	.	.	TGTGCCAGCAGCTTACTAGCAGCGCATGAGCAGTTCTTC	CASSLLAAHEQFF
TRBV7-2	TRBJ2-7	TRBD1	.	TGTGCCAGCAGCTTAGAGGTGGAGGACAGGGAAGTCTTC	CASSLEVEDREVF
TRBV2	TRBJ1-2	TRBD1	once	TGTGCCAGCAGTTCGGACAGGGGGGGACTTGAGGGCTACACCTTC	CASSSDRGGLEGYTF
TRBV6-5	TRBJ1-3	.	.	TGTGCCAGCAGACACGGAAACACCATATATTTT	CASRHGNTIYF
TRBV6-4	TRBJ1-5	.	once	TGTGCCAGCAGCGTTGAATCGGGATGGGACAATCAGCCCCAGCATTTT	CASSVESGWDNQPQHF
TRBV9	TRBJ1-1	.	few	TGTGCCAGCAGTCTAACAGGGCTTTGGACTGAAGCTTTCTTT	CASSLTGLWTEAFF
TRBV29-1	TRBJ1-1	TRBD1	.	TGCAGCGTGGGGACAGGGGTGAACACTGAAGCTTTCTTT	CSVGTGVNTEAFF
TRBV3-1/TRBV3-2	TRBJ2-5	.	.	TGTGCCAGCAGCCTAGGGGTAGGTCAGGCAGAGACCCAGTACTTC	CASSLGVGQAETQYF
TRBV4-1	TRBJ1-4	.	few	TGCGCCAGCAGCCTCCTACGAAGTGAAAAACTGTTTTTT	CASSLLRSEKLFF